These 3 T cell receptor beta chains were all obtained from the same sample, sequenced in a study of blood T cell repertoires in COVID-19. The data were produced by immunoSEQ multiplex PCR, yet TCRdb's version contains in-frame clones alone and is incomplete. The data hold hundreds of thousands of clones, with about 80% observed a single time. The sequencing sample was made of peripheral blood. These receptors were taken from a woman older than 75 with acute or convalescent COVID-19.

The chain links TRBV4-2 to TRBJ2-1; 11 bases are a match to TRBD2. Trimming took 3 bases from V and 4 from J; bases not matched to a gene: 8. CDR3 size: 17 residues. Germline CDR1 reads LGHNA; CDR2 reads YNFKEQ. The CDR3 DNA follows: TGTGCCAGCAGCCAGGGTAGCGGGGGGGCGAGGTACAATGAGCAGTTCTTC. The encoded protein is CASSQGSGGARYNEQFF.

The chain links TRBV18 to TRBJ2-1; D is unresolved. The V gene lost 1 base and the J gene lost 1 base, with 8 bases spanning the gap. CDR1 is KGHSH and CDR2 is LQKENI in the germline V gene. The CDR3 totals 15 residues. CDR3 in amino acids: CASSPLAVSYNEQFF. CDR3 nucleotides: TGTGCCAGCTCACCACTGGCGGTTTCCTACAATGAGCAGTTCTTC.

This chain links TRBV5-4 with TRBJ2-1, with 12 nucleotides matching TRBD2. The V gene's germline CDR1 is SGHNT and CDR2 YYREEE (reference sequence). J lost 9 bases, V lost 0 bases, and 4 bases had no gene match. CDR3 size: 15 residues. CDR3 sequence: CASSLGPSGGVEQFF. For the CDR3, the DNA is TGTGCCAGCAGCTTGGGGCCTAGCGGGGGGGTTGAGCAGTTCTTC.